The clone carrying this TCR beta chain was picked up one time. Documented time point: newly diagnosed, previously untreated cHL patient sample. CDR1 and CDR2 (germline): MNHEY, SMNVEV (reference sequence). This CDR3 contains 13 residues. Trimming pared 5 bases from V and 2 bases from J, leaving 10 bases between. The entry originates in a study of PD-1 blockade in classical Hodgkin lymphoma. Sequenced by immunoSEQ multiplex PCR; TCRdb stores in-frame clones only, minus some. The table includes 30,000 or so clones, 91% detected once. This receptor was taken from a human donor with classical Hodgkin lymphoma. V is TRBV27 and J is TRBJ2-7; D not resolved. The specimen was peripheral blood mononuclear cells (PBMCs). CDR3 region: CASSIRGAYEQYF. The CDR3 DNA reads TGTGCCAGCAGTATTAGAGGAGCCTACGAGCAGTACTTC.